The next 18 T cell receptor beta chains were all read from a single sample in a study of T cell responses to AZD1222 COVID-19 vaccine. Generated by immunoSEQ multiplex PCR, the TCRdb table keeps only in-frame clones and is missing some. The table lists about 200,000 clones, just over 90% of them singletons. The source was peripheral blood, collected 28 days after the second dose of the MenACWY control vaccine. The receptors shown here come from an adult who received the MenACWY meningococcal vaccine as a control.

This sequence joins TRBV10-3 and TRBJ1-3; TRBD1 is a possible D gene (6 bases). The ends were cut back, 6 bases at V and 1 base at J, with 13 bases in the middle. The CDR3 runs to 15 residues. CDR1 and CDR2 from the germline V gene are ENHRY and SYGVKD. The CDR3 region has the DNA TGTGCCATCAGCAGGGGAGACCAGTCTGGAAACACCATATATTTT. Its protein product is CAISRGDQSGNTIYF.

The chain uses TRBV24-1 and TRBJ1-5, with 7 bases fitting TRBD1. The germline V gene encodes CDR1 KGHDR and CDR2 SFDVKD. Trimming took 3 bases from V and 7 from J; bases not matched to a gene: 5. This CDR3 contains 14 residues. The CDR3 spells CATSDDGTAQPQHF. The CDR3, as DNA: TGTGCCACCAGTGATGACGGGACAGCCCAGCCCCAGCATTTT.

The chain carries TRBV7-9 and TRBJ1-1; D gene unclear. The V gene lost 3 bases and the J gene lost 5 bases, with 16 bases spanning the gap. In germline, CDR1 is SEHNR, CDR2 FQNEAQ (reference sequence). The CDR3 is made up of 15 amino acids. CDR3 nucleotide sequence: TGTGCCAGCAGCTTTTTTCTGCCGAGTGGGACTGAAGCTTTCTTT. Translation gives CASSFFLPSGTEAFF.

This clone was observed many times. The sample contains more than one DNA sequence encoding this CDR3. J is TRBJ1-1 and V is TRBV2, with D possibly TRBD1 on 5 matching bases. The V gene's germline CDR1 is SNHLY and CDR2 FYNNEI. V lost 4 bases, J lost 4 bases, and 10 bases lay in between. This CDR3 spans 13 amino acids. Here the CDR3 reads CASSAGQGTEAFF. CDR3 DNA sequence: TGTGCCAGCAGTGCAGGCCAGGGCACTGAAGCTTTCTTT.

The chain links TRBV7-6 to TRBJ2-1, with TRBD1 matching 9 bases. CDR1 is SGHVS and CDR2 is FNYEAQ in the germline V gene. The V segment lost 6 bases and the J segment 9 bases; nucleotides outside the gene matches: 9. The CDR3 is made up of 14 amino acids. DNA for the CDR3: TGTGCCAGCAGGCCTACAGGGGGCATTGGTGAGCAGTTCTTC. It translates to CASRPTGGIGEQFF.

The chain employs TRBV11-1 and TRBJ2-7; 9 nucleotides align to TRBD1. CDR3 length: 16 amino acids. Germline V CDR1 and CDR2: SGHAT, FQDESV (reference sequence). J gave up 1 base and V 5 bases, and 9 bases lay outside the gene matches. The CDR3 here is CASSMAGDRVSYEQYF. The DNA for the CDR3 is TGTGCCAGCAGCATGGCCGGGGACAGGGTATCCTACGAGCAGTACTTC.

The chain carries TRBV28 and TRBJ1-2; D uncertain. The V gene's germline CDR1 is MDHEN and CDR2 SYDVKM. V was cut by 7 bases and J by 5 bases, with 20 bases left in between. CDR3 length: 15 amino acids. Here the CDR3 reads CASTSGPGRYYGYTF. The CDR3 region has the DNA TGTGCCAGCACCTCTGGCCCAGGCCGATATTATGGCTACACCTTC.

The rearrangement links TRBV7-2 to TRBJ2-6, with D hard to call. Germline loops: CDR1 SGHTA, CDR2 FQGNSA. The CDR3 spans 15 residues. The ends were cut back, 6 bases at V and 0 bases at J, with 9 bases in the middle. This CDR3 is CASREIPSGANVLTF. The CDR3 coding sequence is TGTGCCAGCAGGGAGATCCCCTCTGGGGCCAACGTCCTGACTTTC.

This chain links TRBV7-3 with TRBJ2-1, with 9 positions matching TRBD2. Germline lookup yields CDR1 SGHTA and CDR2 FQGTGA. The CDR3 sequence is 17 residues long. Trimming cost V 2 bases and J 3 bases; bases outside gene matches: 8. The CDR3 spells CASSLAGGPSGYNEQFF. The CDR3 DNA reads TGTGCCAGCAGCTTAGCGGGAGGGCCATCGGGCTACAATGAGCAGTTCTTC.

This chain joins TRBV6-1 and TRBJ2-1; D tentatively reads TRBD1 or TRBD2 (6 bases each). Trimming took 3 bases from V and 1 from J, leaving 13 bases between them. This CDR3 is built from 16 residues. Per the germline V gene, CDR1 is MNHNS and CDR2 is SASEGT. In DNA form, the CDR3 reads TGTGCCAGCAGTGATACTAGGGGGGAGTCCTACAATGAGCAGTTCTTC. This translates into CASSDTRGESYNEQFF.

Of note for this clone: The junction shows a germline mismatch at one end, possibly a read error. The chain combines TRBV4-1 with TRBJ2-7; a weak D match, TRBD1 (7 bases). Germline CDR1 and CDR2: MGHRA and YSYEKL. The CDR3 loop spans 12 amino acids. CDR3 residues: CASSQGGQKAIF. Written as DNA, the CDR3 is TGCGCCAGCAGCCAGGGGGGACAGAAGGCTATTTTC.

This clone came up a few times. This sequence joins TRBV7-9 and TRBJ1-5; possible D gene TRBD1, 5 bases. Germline V gene lookup returns CDR1 SEHNR and CDR2 FQNEAQ (reference sequence). V dropped 5 bases and J dropped 5 bases, with 7 bases sitting between them. CDR3 length: 12 residues. CDR3: CASSARDQPQHF. Here the CDR3 DNA reads TGTGCCAGCAGCGCCAGGGATCAGCCCCAGCATTTT.

The chain uses TRBV4-2 and TRBJ1-1, with 12 bases that match TRBD1. The CDR3 spans 17 residues. CDR1 is LGHNA, CDR2 YNFKEQ, per germline. Trimming removed 5 bases from V and 4 bases from J; junction bases left unmatched: 11. The CDR3 nucleotides read TGTGCCAGCAGCTCCGGGGACAGGGGGCTATGGAGCACTGAAGCTTTCTTT. Its translation: CASSSGDRGLWSTEAFF.

The CDR3 loop is CAIRGVAGDNEQFF. Here the CDR3 DNA reads TGTGCCATCAGAGGAGTAGCGGGAGACAATGAGCAGTTCTTC. The rearrangement joins TRBV10-3 to TRBJ2-1; 9 nucleotides align to TRBD2. The CDR3 contains 14 residues. Germline V gives CDR1 ENHRY, CDR2 SYGVKD. The V gene end was trimmed by 6 bases and the J gene end by 5 bases; junction bases not matched to a gene: 5.

This chain links TRBV6-5 with TRBJ1-2; D uncertain. V was trimmed by 6 bases and J by 7 bases, leaving 18 bases between them. The CDR3 runs to 14 residues. Germline CDR1 MNHEY, CDR2 SVGAGI. DNA of the CDR3: TGTGCCAGCAGATTGGACGATGCGTGGGGTGGCTACACCTTC. Protein product: CASRLDDAWGGYTF.

V and J are TRBV6-5 and TRBJ1-1; TRBD1 aligns across 9 bases. This CDR3 region has 16 residues. In germline, CDR1 is MNHEY, CDR2 SVGAGI. The junction had 3 bases not matched to a gene; V was cut back by 0 bases and J by 1 base. The CDR3, as DNA: TGTGCCAGCAGTTACTCAACGGGACAGGGGAACACTGAAGCTTTCTTT. The encoded protein is CASSYSTGQGNTEAFF.

This chain's CDR3 is CASSHWERVEQFF. DNA of the CDR3: TGTGCCAGCAGCCATTGGGAGAGGGTTGAGCAGTTCTTC. This chain links TRBV3-1 (or the pseudogene TRBV3-2) with TRBJ2-1; a weak D match, TRBD2 (5 bases). CDR1 LGHDT and CDR2 YNNKEL come from the germline V gene (reference sequence). V was clipped by 3 bases and J by 9 bases, with 12 bases between them. The length of the CDR3 is 13 residues.

The V call is TRBV29-1, the J call TRBJ1-2, with unresolved D. The V gene lost 5 bases and the J gene lost 6 bases, with 10 bases spanning the gap. The CDR3 runs to 11 residues. Germline CDR1 SQVTM, CDR2 ANQGSEA. The CDR3 spells CSVLDGHGYTF. The CDR3 DNA reads as TGCAGCGTTCTCGACGGACATGGCTACACCTTC.